Presented here are 23 T cell receptor beta chains from one specimen sequenced in a study of cytomegalovirus exposure and HLA in healthy donors. It was with 60 Vbeta and 13 Jbeta primers that the PCR ran. Generated by immunoSEQ multiplex PCR, the TCRdb table keeps only in-frame clones and is missing some. The sample records fewer than 200,000 clones, 81% being singletons. What was sequenced was PBMCs. Receptor source: a woman in her late teens or twenties in good health and CMV-seronegative.

The gene calls are TRBV19 and TRBJ2-3, with TRBD2 matching over 12 bases. Germline CDR1 is LNHDA and CDR2 is SQIVND (reference sequence). With V trimmed by 1 base and J by 2 bases, 4 bases remained unmatched. This CDR3 spans 17 amino acids. DNA of the CDR3: TGTGCCAGTAGTATAGCTACTAGCGGGAGGACCACAGATACGCAGTATTTT. Translation: CASSIATSGRTTDTQYF.

The chain has TRBV7-9 and TRBJ1-1; D might be TRBD1 (5 bases). This CDR3 region has 15 residues. V was pared by 5 bases and J by 5 bases, with 18 bases between. Germline loops: CDR1 SEHNR, CDR2 FQNEAQ (reference sequence). CDR3 sequence reads: CASSPETLGGTEAFF. CDR3 DNA sequence: TGTGCCAGCAGCCCCGAAACGTTGGGGGGGACTGAAGCTTTCTTT.

This clone was seen a single time. The chain recombines TRBV10-3 with TRBJ2-7; possibly TRBD1 for D (5 bases). CDR1 is ENHRY and CDR2 is SYGVKD in the germline V gene. Trimming pared 0 bases from V and 2 bases from J, leaving 14 bases between. The CDR3 extends over 16 amino acids. The CDR3 spells CAISESLQGNTYEQYF. CDR3 coding DNA: TGTGCCATCAGTGAGTCGTTGCAGGGCAATACCTACGAGCAGTACTTC.

V usage is TRBV4-1 and J usage is TRBJ1-1; no definite D call. This CDR3 has 14 residues. The V gene lost 1 base and the J gene lost 8 bases, with 14 bases spanning the gap. CDR1 and CDR2 (germline): MGHRA, YSYEKL. This CDR3 reads CASSQAMIVEEAFF. CDR3 DNA sequence: TGCGCCAGCAGCCAAGCAATGATTGTGGAGGAAGCTTTCTTT.

This clone was recorded only once. V and J are TRBV28 and TRBJ2-7, with a possible D match to TRBD2 (5 bases). This CDR3 is 14 amino acids long. Deletions cut 5 bases from V and 6 bases from J, with 17 bases between. CDR1 is MDHEN and CDR2 is SYDVKM in the germline V gene. The CDR3 loop is CASSSGGRPSEQYF. The CDR3 DNA follows: TGTGCCAGCAGTAGCGGAGGCCGCCCCAGCGAGCAGTACTTC. The variable domain in full, completed from reference TRBV28 and TRBJ2-7, reads DVKVTQSSRYLVKRTGEKVFLECVQDMDHENMFWYRQDPGLGLRLIYFSYDVKMKEKGDIPEGYSVSREKKERFSLILESASTNQTSMYLCASSSGGRPSEQYFGPGTRLTVT.

The rearrangement links TRBV7-6 to TRBJ1-6; D gene uncertain. Trimming shortened V by 2 bases and J by 7 bases, and 9 bases separated the two germline ends. The CDR3 contains 14 residues. CDR1 and CDR2 (germline): SGHVS, FNYEAQ. The DNA of the CDR3 is TGTGCCAGCAGCTTACGAGACAAAAATTCACCCCTCCACTTT. Encoded protein: CASSLRDKNSPLHF.

In its sample, this clone was seen a few times. The chain combines TRBV7-2 with TRBJ2-3; a possible D gene is TRBD2 (6 bases). This CDR3 region has 13 residues. V lost 5 bases and J lost 3, with 9 bases in between. CDR1 is SGHTA and CDR2 is FQGNSA in the germline V gene. This CDR3 is CASSGGLTDTQYF. The CDR3 region has the DNA TGTGCCAGCAGCGGGGGACTTACAGATACGCAGTATTTT.

The chain recombines TRBV9 with TRBJ2-5, with TRBD2 as a possible D gene (5 bases). CDR1 SGDLS and CDR2 YYNGEE come from the germline V gene. The CDR3 consists of 15 residues. V was trimmed by 4 bases and J by 5 bases, leaving 18 bases between them. The CDR3 is CASSPQLLGVETQYF. The CDR3 region has the DNA TGTGCCAGCAGCCCACAACTACTCGGGGTTGAGACCCAGTACTTC. Full variable domain (outside the CDR3, taken from reference TRBV9 and TRBJ2-5): DSGVTQTPKHLITATGQRVTLRCSPRSGDLSVYWYQQSLDQGLQFLIQYYNGEERAKGNILERFSAQQFPDLHSELNLSSLELGDSALYFCASSPQLLGVETQYFGPGTRLLVL.

The chain uses TRBV5-8 and TRBJ1-1; 8 nucleotides align to TRBD1. V lost 2 bases, J lost 4 bases, and 4 bases stayed unmatched. The CDR3 runs 14 residues. Germline values: CDR1 SGHTS, CDR2 YDEGEE. The CDR3 protein is CASSFGQGGTEAFF. In nucleotides, the CDR3 is TGTGCCAGCAGCTTCGGACAGGGCGGCACTGAAGCTTTCTTT.

The V and J genes are TRBV5-1 and TRBJ1-1; TRBD1 is a possible D gene (6 bases). The CDR3 sequence is 15 residues long. Germline V gives CDR1 SGHRS, CDR2 YFSETQ. Trimming removed 4 bases from V and 3 bases from J, with 16 bases in between. CDR3 loop: CASSRGHATDTEAFF. The CDR3, as DNA: TGCGCCAGCAGCCGGGGACACGCTACGGACACTGAAGCTTTCTTT.

V is TRBV10-3 and J is TRBJ2-7; a weak D match, TRBD2 (6 bases). The V gene lost 6 bases and the J gene lost 7 bases, with 22 bases spanning the gap. Per germline, CDR1 ENHRY and CDR2 SYGVKD. There are 15 residues in the CDR3. The CDR3 nucleotides are TGTGCCATCAGGGGGGACTTAGCCCCTCTCGGGGAGCAGTACTTC. Translating gives CAIRGDLAPLGEQYF.

Details on this clone: One junction end disagrees with the germline gene, perhaps due to a read error. The J gene is TRBJ1-2, the V gene TRBV2, with D possibly matching TRBD1 (5 bases). The CDR3 runs to 14 residues. Per germline, CDR1 SNHLY and CDR2 FYNNEI. In DNA form, the CDR3 reads TGTGCCAGCAGTGGAGCCCGCGCCTTGGACAACTACGCCTTC. Translated: CASSGARALDNYAF.

This chain connects TRBV19 to TRBJ2-2; D may be TRBD2 (7 bases). This CDR3 has 16 residues. The germline CDR1 and CDR2 sequences are LNHDA and SQIVND (reference sequence). The V end was cut by 4 bases, the J end by 1 base, with 13 bases between. The CDR3 DNA reads as TGTGCCAGTAGTACCAGGGGCGGGGGGAACACCGGGGAGCTGTTTTTT. Its translation is CASSTRGGGNTGELFF.

On this clone itself: Relative to the germline gene, one junction end is altered; a read error may explain this. V and J are TRBV4-1 and TRBJ2-1; no clear D. CDR1 is MGHRA, CDR2 YSYEKL, per germline. The length of the CDR3 is 18 residues. Written as DNA, the CDR3 is TGCGCCAGCAGCCAAACGGCCCAGAGCGAGTGGATCTACGATGAGCAGTTCTTC. Translation gives CASSQTAQSEWIYDEQFF.

This clone was detected only a few times. The chain is built from TRBV7-2 and TRBJ2-1; 7 bases agree with TRBD2. The CDR3 length is 16 residues. V was clipped by 4 bases and J by 0 bases; unmatched bases: 6. Germline loops: CDR1 SGHTA, CDR2 FQGNSA. CDR3 coding DNA: TGTGCCAGCAGCTCCCCTGCTAGCGGCTCCTACAATGAGCAGTTCTTC. Amino acid sequence: CASSSPASGSYNEQFF.

The gene calls are TRBV5-6 and TRBJ2-1, with a tentative D call TRBD1 (7 bases). The germline CDR1 and CDR2 sequences are SGHDT and YYEEEE. The germline V and J ends were trimmed by 0 bases and 8 bases, with 12 bases remaining between them. This CDR3 region has 14 residues. CDR3 region: CASSLGVRGDEQFF. Written as DNA, the CDR3 is TGTGCCAGCAGCTTGGGGGTCAGGGGGGATGAGCAGTTCTTC.

The gene calls are TRBV2 and TRBJ1-2; D remains ambiguous. Germline CDR1 SNHLY, CDR2 FYNNEI. V lost 4 bases to trimming and J lost 6 bases, with 9 bases between them. The CDR3 runs to 12 residues. CDR3 nucleotide sequence: TGTGCCAGCAGTGGAGTAACCAATGGCTACACCTTC. It specifies CASSGVTNGYTF.

V usage is TRBV18 and J usage is TRBJ1-1, with D unclear. V was clipped by 2 bases and J by 0 bases, with 10 bases between them. Germline CDR1 KGHSH, CDR2 LQKENI. The CDR3 length is 15 residues. The CDR3 is CASSPVAAVNTEAFF. The CDR3 DNA reads TGTGCCAGCTCACCAGTTGCGGCGGTGAACACTGAAGCTTTCTTT.

This clone was observed a few times. This chain links TRBV5-6 with TRBJ1-5, with a weak D call TRBD1 (6 bases). From germline, CDR1 is SGHDT and CDR2 YYEEEE. The V end lost 3 bases, the J end lost 0 bases, and 7 bases lay between the germline ends. The CDR3 loop spans 14 amino acids. This chain's CDR3 is CASSSGVSNQPQHF. The CDR3 nucleotides are TGTGCCAGCAGCTCAGGGGTTAGCAATCAGCCCCAGCATTTT.

The chain employs TRBV29-1 and TRBJ1-2, with TRBD1 identical over 9 bases. The CDR3 consists of 15 residues. CDR1 and CDR2 from the germline V gene are SQVTM and ANQGSEA. The V and J ends lost 6 bases and 2 bases, in that order; junction bases with no gene match: 10. DNA of the CDR3: TGCAGCGTCGTAGCCCGGGACAGGGAGAACTATGGCTACACCTTC. It codes for CSVVARDRENYGYTF. Full variable domain (outside the CDR3, taken from reference TRBV29-1 and TRBJ1-2): SAVISQKPSRDICQRGTSLTIQCQVDSQVTMMFWYRQQPGQSLTLIATANQGSEATYESGFVIDKFPISRPNLTFSTLTVSNMSPEDSSIYLCSVVARDRENYGYTFGSGTRLTVV.

The chain is built from TRBV6-5 and TRBJ2-7; 15 bases align to TRBD2. The ends lost 4 bases at V and 5 bases at J; junction bases unmatched: 6. Germline CDR1 MNHEY, CDR2 SVGAGI. The CDR3 is 16 amino acids. The CDR3 loop reads CASSSIGLAGGNEQYF. DNA for the CDR3: TGTGCCAGCAGTTCTATCGGACTAGCGGGAGGGAACGAGCAGTACTTC.

This clone has a single count. CDR3 loop: CASSLDEGLTYEQYF. CDR3 in DNA: TGTGCCAGCAGCTTAGACGAGGGCCTCACCTACGAGCAGTACTTC. V gene TRBV11-2 combines with J gene TRBJ2-7, with D perhaps matching TRBD2 (5 bases). V was trimmed by 0 bases and J by 2 bases, leaving 11 bases between them. Germline CDR1 SGHAT, CDR2 FQNNGV. This CDR3 comprises 15 residues. Based on the CDR3 plus reference TRBV11-2 and TRBJ2-7, the full variable domain is EAGVAQSPRYKIIEKRQSVAFWCNPISGHATLYWYQQILGQGPKLLIQFQNNGVVDDSQLPKDRFSAERLKGVDSTLKIQPAKLEDSAVYLCASSLDEGLTYEQYFGPGTRLTVT.

The V and J genes are TRBV30 and TRBJ2-7, with D maybe TRBD2 (5 bases). Germline assignment: CDR1 GTSNPN and CDR2 SVGIG (reference sequence). There are 11 residues in the CDR3. V dropped 2 bases and J dropped 4 bases, with 6 bases sitting between them. The chain's CDR3 is CAWSTGYEQYF. DNA of the CDR3: TGTGCCTGGAGTACGGGGTACGAGCAGTACTTC.